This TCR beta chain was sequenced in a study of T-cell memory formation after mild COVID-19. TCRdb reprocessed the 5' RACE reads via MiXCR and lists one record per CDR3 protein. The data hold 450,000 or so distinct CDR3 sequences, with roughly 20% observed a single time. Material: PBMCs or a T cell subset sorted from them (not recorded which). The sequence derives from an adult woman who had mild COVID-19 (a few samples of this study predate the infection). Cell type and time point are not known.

CDR3 nucleotide sequence: TGTGCCAGCAGCCAAGCCGCCAACCGGGACAGGGCAAGCAATCAGCCCCAGCATTTT. It is translated as CASSQAANRDRASNQPQHF. The chain is built from TRBV4-2 and TRBJ1-5, with 9 bases lining up with TRBD1. The V and J ends lost 1 base and 1 base, in that order; junction bases with no gene match: 11. This CDR3 has 19 residues. In germline, CDR1 is LGHNA, CDR2 YNFKEQ.